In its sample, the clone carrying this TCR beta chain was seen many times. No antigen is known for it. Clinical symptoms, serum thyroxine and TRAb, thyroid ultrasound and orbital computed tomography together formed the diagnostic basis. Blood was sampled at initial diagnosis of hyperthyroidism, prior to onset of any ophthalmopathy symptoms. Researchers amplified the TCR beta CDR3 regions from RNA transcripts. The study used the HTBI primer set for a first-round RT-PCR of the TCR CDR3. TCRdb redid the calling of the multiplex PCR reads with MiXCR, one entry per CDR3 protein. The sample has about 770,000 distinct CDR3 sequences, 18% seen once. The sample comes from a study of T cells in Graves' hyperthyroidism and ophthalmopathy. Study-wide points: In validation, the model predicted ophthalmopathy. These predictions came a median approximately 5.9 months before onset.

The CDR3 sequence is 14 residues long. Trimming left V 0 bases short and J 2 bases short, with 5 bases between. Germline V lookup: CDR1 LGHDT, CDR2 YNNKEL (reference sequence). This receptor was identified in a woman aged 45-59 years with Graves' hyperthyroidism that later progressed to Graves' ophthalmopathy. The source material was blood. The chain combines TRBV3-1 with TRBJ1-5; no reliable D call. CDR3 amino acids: CASSQEVGNQPQHF. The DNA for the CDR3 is TGTGCCAGCAGCCAAGAGGTAGGCAATCAGCCCCAGCATTTT.